This T cell receptor beta chain was sequenced during a study of T cells in Graves' hyperthyroidism and ophthalmopathy. In the study overall: Blood from the periphery was taken at initial diagnosis, before any treatment.

There were TCR beta CDR3 regions amplified from RNA transcripts. TCR CDR3 regions were first amplified by RT-PCR with HTBI primers. MiXCR, applied by TCRdb to the multiplex PCR reads, yields one record per CDR3 protein. Of roughly 700,000 distinct CDR3 sequences detected, 35% appear once; the ten largest clones hold around 30%. Trimming cost V 0 bases and J 6 bases; bases outside gene matches: 7. The CDR3 loop spans 15 amino acids. In germline, CDR1 is ENHRY, CDR2 SYGVKD. In this sample, this clonotype turned up many times. Its antigen remains unidentified. Study-wide results and limits: Model output signaled ophthalmopathy a median about seven months ahead of onset. Most expanded thyroid clonotypes above 0.001 also appeared in blood.

Exclusion of patients followed from uncontrolled infection, other autoimmune disease, pregnancy or lactation. The sequence derives from a woman between 35 and 50 years old with Graves' hyperthyroidism. The sequenced material came from blood. The chain has TRBV10-3 and TRBJ1-2, with TRBD1 identical over 7 bases. The CDR3 DNA follows: TGTGCCATCAGTGAGTCAAGGGGGCAAAGGAATGGCTACACCTTC. Translated: CAISESRGQRNGYTF.